By share of the sample, the clone carrying this T cell receptor beta chain is medium-sized (0.01 to 0.1%). Its antigen is as yet unknown. The record originates from a study of tumor-infiltrating lymphocytes in localized non-small cell lung cancer. Study details: Resected tumor was paired with non-adjacent uninvolved lung from the same patient.

Study-wide results and caveats: Not all patients were TCR sequenced, owing to tissue quantity. No T-cell fraction difference was seen between IM1 and IM2 tumors. Technical variation could not be separated from intratumor heterogeneity here.

Using immunoSEQ multiplex PCR, the repertoire was profiled, and TCRdb retains in-frame clones only, with some absent. The sample has about 8,900 clones; approximately 74% are singletons. Germline V gives CDR1 SQVTM, CDR2 ANQGSEA. After removal of 6 bases from V and 3 bases from J, the junction contained 5 bases not matched to a gene. The CDR3 spans 14 residues. What was sequenced was uninvolved lung tissue not adjacent to the tumor. V gene TRBV29-1 combines with J gene TRBJ2-3; 11 bases are shared with TRBD1. This TCR was recovered from a human donor with non-small cell lung cancer. In DNA, the CDR3 is TGCAGCGTCGTCGGGACAGGGGGAACAGATACGCAGTATTTT. Encoded protein: CSVVGTGGTDTQYF.